These 29 T cell receptor beta chains originate from one sample sequenced in a study of T cell responses to AZD1222 COVID-19 vaccine (dated by TCRdb to the early 2020s). Receptor amplification or capture employed the immunoSEQ multiplex PCR assay. TCRdb mirrors the immuneACCESS table, restricted to in-frame sequences. Some clones are absent from its copies; in checked studies, under half trace to an unresolved V gene, and the reason for the others is unknown. The sample table shows 120,000 or so clones, and 94% are seen once. The ten most abundant clones make up 2.5% to 3% of the sample. The time point label, read with the paper, signifies: about 28 days (+/-7) after the second vaccine dose. The starting material was peripheral blood, obtained 28 days after the second AZD1222 dose. Source of these receptors: an adult who received the AZD1222 COVID-19 vaccine.

J is TRBJ2-1 and V is TRBV11-3; 13 bases map to TRBD2. The CDR3 spans 16 residues. CDR1 and CDR2 from the germline V gene are SGHNT and YENEEA. Trimming at V came to 4 bases and at J to 7 bases, leaving 7 bases not matched to a gene. The CDR3: CASSSTPGLAGNEQFF. CDR3 nucleotides: TGTGCCAGCAGCTCTACCCCGGGACTAGCGGGGAATGAGCAGTTCTTC.

The chain has TRBV5-4 and TRBJ2-5, with TRBD2 as a possible D gene (5 bases). The CDR3 contains 14 residues. Germline V gene lookup returns CDR1 SGHNT and CDR2 YYREEE (reference sequence). V shed 4 bases and J shed 4 bases, with 14 bases lying between them. The CDR3 sequence: CASSPLDRGETQYF. Written as DNA, the CDR3 is TGTGCCAGCAGCCCACTGGACCGGGGAGAGACCCAGTACTTC.

This clone was detected only a few times. J is TRBJ1-3 and V is TRBV28; D not resolved. The length of the CDR3 is 15 residues. Germline V gives CDR1 MDHEN, CDR2 SYDVKM. V dropped 2 bases and J dropped 0 bases, with 8 bases sitting between them. The CDR3 DNA reads as TGTGCCAGCAGTTTAGGGGTCAGCTCTGGAAACACCATATATTTT. Amino acids: CASSLGVSSGNTIYF.

The CDR3 DNA is TGCAGCGTTGATGGGGCAGGCAACTCCTACGAGCAGTACTTC. Its translation: CSVDGAGNSYEQYF. The rearrangement links TRBV29-1 to TRBJ2-7; D perhaps matches TRBD1 (5 bases). Germline V CDR1 and CDR2: SQVTM, ANQGSEA. V lost 3 bases and J 0 bases, leaving 12 bases between the germline ends. CDR3 length: 14 residues.

This chain links TRBV7-6 with TRBJ2-2; 9 nucleotides line up with TRBD1. After removal of 7 bases from V and 4 bases from J, the junction contained 13 bases not matched to a gene. CDR3 length: 17 amino acids. The germline CDR1 and CDR2 sequences are SGHVS and FNYEAQ. The CDR3 region is CASKNRNPGQGTGELFF. In DNA form, the CDR3 reads TGTGCCAGCAAAAATCGAAATCCGGGACAGGGCACCGGGGAGCTGTTTTTT.

This rearrangement joins TRBV6-5 to TRBJ1-2, with D perhaps TRBD1 (6 bases). The V gene lost 6 bases and the J gene lost 0 bases, with 14 bases spanning the gap. This CDR3 spans 15 amino acids. Germline V gives CDR1 MNHEY, CDR2 SVGAGI. The CDR3 bases are TGTGCCAGCAGCGTAACAGGGACCTCTAACTATGGCTACACCTTC. Encoded protein: CASSVTGTSNYGYTF.

The chain links TRBV7-9 to TRBJ2-7; 8 bases fit TRBD1. Germline trimming cut 4 bases from V and 3 bases from J; bases unmatched to any gene: 14. The CDR3 is 17 residues long. CDR1 and CDR2 from the germline V gene are SEHNR and FQNEAQ (reference sequence). The CDR3 reads CASSSRLTGDSFYEQYF. The DNA of the CDR3 is TGTGCCAGCAGCTCGAGACTGACAGGGGACAGCTTCTACGAGCAGTACTTC.

This clone was observed a handful of times. This sequence joins TRBV21-1 and TRBJ1-2. TRBV21-1 is noted as a pseudogene. The CDR3 length is 16 residues. CDR3 loop: CASSKGPGGGQGGYTF. The DNA of the CDR3 is TGTGCCAGCAGCAAAGGCCCTGGTGGGGGGCAGGGTGGCTACACCTTC.

The chain employs TRBV30 and TRBJ1-5; D remains ambiguous. This CDR3 comprises 13 residues. Germline V CDR1 and CDR2: GTSNPN, SVGIG (reference sequence). V was cut by 0 bases and J by 6 bases, with 9 bases left in between. CDR3 sequence (DNA): TGTGCCTGGAGTGTACAGCGGGGTCAGCCCCAGCATTTT. As protein: CAWSVQRGQPQHF.

V and J are TRBV29-1 and TRBJ1-2; D is possibly TRBD1 (6 bases). The V end lost 7 bases, the J end lost 6 bases, and 15 bases lay between the germline ends. The CDR3 covers 12 residues. Per germline, CDR1 SQVTM and CDR2 ANQGSEA. DNA of the CDR3: TGCAGCGCTTCCGACAGGAGGGATGGCTACACCTTC. Translating gives CSASDRRDGYTF.

The chain combines TRBV19 with TRBJ1-6; D gene ambiguous. Germline CDR1 and CDR2: LNHDA and SQIVND (reference sequence). The CDR3 is 14 amino acids. Trimming removed 0 bases at V and 18 bases at J, with 18 bases between. CDR3 residues: CASSIDSSIDRPHF. Written as DNA, the CDR3 is TGTGCCAGTAGTATAGATTCGTCAATTGACCGTCCCCACTTT.

The chain carries TRBV20-1 and TRBJ2-7; D unresolved. V lost 5 bases and J 6 bases, leaving 8 bases between the germline ends. Germline lookup yields CDR1 DFQATT and CDR2 SNEGSKA (reference sequence). The CDR3 extends over 10 amino acids. CDR3 sequence: CSAGVGEQYF. The CDR3 nucleotides read TGCAGTGCTGGCGTGGGCGAGCAGTACTTC.

The chain recombines TRBV7-8 with TRBJ2-1; perhaps TRBD1 as D (6 bases). The CDR3 extends over 14 amino acids. V lost 5 bases and J 11 bases, leaving 19 bases between the germline ends. Germline values: CDR1 SGHVS, CDR2 FQNEAQ. The CDR3: CASSSRDTLRKQFF. The CDR3, as DNA: TGTGCCAGCAGCAGCCGGGACACACTACGGAAGCAGTTCTTC. Variable domain in full (rest from reference TRBV7-8 and TRBJ2-1): GAGVSQSPRYKVAKRGQDVALRCDPISGHVSLFWYQQALGQGPEFLTYFQNEAQLDKSGLPSDRFFAERPEGSVSTLKIQRTQQEDSAVYLCASSSRDTLRKQFFGPGTRLTVL.

The rearrangement links TRBV16 to TRBJ1-2; a weak D match, TRBD1 (5 bases). V lost 4 bases and J 3 bases, leaving 21 bases between the germline ends. The CDR3 covers 17 residues. Germline CDR1 is KGHSY and CDR2 is FQNENV. The chain's CDR3 is CASSLRGLEAGDYGYTF. As DNA, the CDR3 is TGTGCCAGCAGCCTTAGGGGACTAGAAGCAGGCGACTATGGCTACACCTTC.

The rearrangement joins TRBV19 to TRBJ1-5; tentative D call: TRBD1 (6 bases). The length of the CDR3 is 13 residues. Germline V gives CDR1 LNHDA, CDR2 SQIVND (reference sequence). Trimming shortened V by 7 bases and J by 3 bases, and 10 bases separated the two germline ends. The CDR3 loop reads CASMNRDNQPQHF. The CDR3 DNA reads as TGTGCCAGTATGAACAGGGACAATCAGCCCCAGCATTTT.

The chain couples TRBV19 to TRBJ1-1; the match to TRBD1 covers 9 bases. J was trimmed by 3 bases and V by 7 bases; bases with no gene match: 12. Germline V CDR1 and CDR2: LNHDA, SQIVND (reference sequence). The CDR3 is 16 amino acids. CDR3 DNA sequence: TGTGCCAGTATCGATCGATTAACAGGGGGCTACACTGAAGCTTTCTTT. Amino acids: CASIDRLTGGYTEAFF.

The gene calls are TRBV5-1 and TRBJ2-7, with D perhaps matching TRBD1 or TRBD2 (6 bases each). Germline V gene lookup returns CDR1 SGHRS and CDR2 YFSETQ. Trimming shortened V by 3 bases and J by 0 bases, and 22 bases separated the two germline ends. The CDR3 length is 18 residues. CDR3 in DNA: TGCGCCAGCAGCTCCTGGGGGGATGGGGGGCCATTCTCCTACGAGCAGTACTTC. Its protein product is CASSSWGDGGPFSYEQYF.

This clone has just one count. The chain couples TRBV18 to TRBJ1-3, with 8 positions matching TRBD1. With 3 bases clipped from V and 8 bases from J, the junction kept 6 bases outside the gene matches. Germline V gene lookup returns CDR1 KGHSH and CDR2 LQKENI. The CDR3 is made up of 14 amino acids. The CDR3 spells CASSPDRAGDTIYF. The CDR3 DNA reads as TGTGCCAGCTCACCGGACAGGGCGGGGGACACCATATATTTT.

This clone was found once. The V call is TRBV4-1, the J call TRBJ1-1; D is perhaps TRBD1 (5 bases). The length of the CDR3 is 15 residues. V lost 6 bases and J 2 bases, leaving 16 bases between the germline ends. The germline gives CDR1 MGHRA, CDR2 YSYEKL. This chain's CDR3 is CASRTPGAGNTEAFF. DNA for the CDR3: TGCGCCAGCAGGACACCTGGGGCCGGAAACACTGAAGCTTTCTTT.

With respect to this clone: Distinct nucleotide sequences in the sample also encode this CDR3. The gene calls are TRBV5-1 and TRBJ2-7; D is ambiguous. The CDR3 contains 14 residues. CDR1 is SGHRS and CDR2 is YFSETQ in the germline V gene. The V end lost 0 bases, the J end lost 0 bases, and 7 bases lay between the germline ends. CDR3 region: CASSLEGSSYEQYF. The CDR3 DNA reads as TGCGCCAGCAGCTTGGAGGGTAGCTCCTACGAGCAGTACTTC.

The rearrangement links TRBV18 to TRBJ2-2; 13 bases are shared with TRBD2. This CDR3 is 19 amino acids long. The germline V gene encodes CDR1 KGHSH and CDR2 LQKENI. Trimming removed 6 bases from V and 2 bases from J; junction bases left unmatched: 12. The CDR3 nucleotides read TGTGCCAGCTCGAAGCTTGGGACTAGCGGGATAAAAAACACCGGGGAGCTGTTTTTT. Protein product: CASSKLGTSGIKNTGELFF.

The V call is TRBV3-1 (or the pseudogene TRBV3-2), the J call TRBJ1-2, with D unresolved. V was trimmed by 4 bases and J by 8 bases, leaving 14 bases between them. This CDR3 is 13 amino acids long. Germline CDR1 and CDR2: LGHDT and YNNKEL (reference sequence). The CDR3 here is CASSPSPLLGYTF. The CDR3 DNA reads TGTGCCAGCAGCCCAAGCCCACTTTTGGGCTACACCTTC.

This chain connects TRBV6-1 to TRBJ2-6; 11 bases match TRBD2. The germline CDR1 and CDR2 sequences are MNHNS and SASEGT. The CDR3 runs 20 residues. Trimming cost V 3 bases and J 1 base; bases outside gene matches: 11. The CDR3 loop is CASSELASGGLRSGANVLTF. CDR3 DNA sequence: TGTGCCAGCAGTGAGTTGGCTAGCGGGGGGTTACGTTCTGGGGCCAACGTCCTGACTTTC.

Notes on this clone: At one of its ends the junction is not consistent with the germline gene, which may arise from a read error. The V gene is TRBV27, the J gene TRBJ2-3; D call uncertain. The germline CDR1 and CDR2 sequences are MNHEY and SMNVEV (reference sequence). The CDR3 is made up of 12 amino acids. In nucleotides, the CDR3 is TGTGCCACCTCTACACGCACGGATACGCAGTATTTT. The encoded protein is CATSTRTDTQYF.

This clone was observed once. The V gene is TRBV14, the J gene TRBJ1-2; 8 positions match TRBD1. This CDR3 has 13 amino acids. V shed 4 bases, J shed 8 bases, and the junction held 6 bases outside the gene matches. Germline loops: CDR1 SGHDN, CDR2 FVKESK. CDR3: CASSPRQGNGYTF. CDR3 nucleotides: TGTGCCAGCAGCCCCCGACAGGGGAACGGCTACACCTTC.

V and J are TRBV19 and TRBJ2-3; 8 nucleotides line up with TRBD2. The CDR3 extends over 15 amino acids. The trim removed 3 bases at V and 2 bases at J, leaving 4 bases unmatched. Germline-derived CDR1 and CDR2 are LNHDA and SQIVND (reference sequence). CDR3 sequence (DNA): TGTGCCAGTAGTATCAGCGGGGGACACACAGATACGCAGTATTTT. Translating gives CASSISGGHTDTQYF.

The gene calls are TRBV11-2 and TRBJ2-5; D is uncertain. V lost 5 bases and J lost 5, with 6 bases in between. The germline V gene has CDR1 SGHAT and CDR2 FQNNGV. The length of the CDR3 is 11 residues. CDR3 DNA sequence: TGTGCCAGCAGCCTGAGTGAGACCCAGTACTTC. Its protein product is CASSLSETQYF. Full variable domain (rest looked up from reference TRBV11-2 and TRBJ2-5): EAGVAQSPRYKIIEKRQSVAFWCNPISGHATLYWYQQILGQGPKLLIQFQNNGVVDDSQLPKDRFSAERLKGVDSTLKIQPAKLEDSAVYLCASSLSETQYFGPGTRLLVL.

The CDR3 sequence is CASSLAQPIAGGQNEQFF. The CDR3 DNA sequence: TGTGCCAGCAGCTTAGCCCAGCCCATAGCGGGGGGGCAAAATGAGCAGTTCTTC. The chain is built from TRBV7-2 and TRBJ2-1, with 11 bases lining up with TRBD2. Germline loops: CDR1 SGHTA, CDR2 FQGNSA. The CDR3 has 18 amino acids. Trimming at V came to 0 bases and at J to 7 bases, leaving 11 bases not matched to a gene.

This chain uses TRBV5-1 with TRBJ2-1; D gene ambiguous. Germline V lookup: CDR1 SGHRS, CDR2 YFSETQ. The V end was cut by 0 bases, the J end by 2 bases, with 6 bases between. The CDR3 covers 14 residues. CDR3 sequence reads: CASSLEVPYNEQFF. The CDR3 DNA follows: TGCGCCAGCAGCTTGGAGGTGCCCTACAATGAGCAGTTCTTC.